The 27 T cell receptor beta chains listed next were all sequenced from one sample in a study of blood T cell repertoires in COVID-19. TCRdb keeps only in-frame clones here, not all; method: immunoSEQ multiplex PCR. The table includes about 160,000 clones, around four fifths detected once. Sequencing input: peripheral blood. These receptors were taken from a human donor in a cohort sampled during active COVID-19.

The chain carries TRBV7-9 and TRBJ2-1; 9 nucleotides align to TRBD1. CDR1 is SEHNR, CDR2 FQNEAQ, per germline (reference sequence). J gave up 8 bases and V 1 base, and 6 bases lay outside the gene matches. The CDR3 runs to 15 residues. The CDR3 coding sequence is TGTGCCAGCAGCTTAGAAGGGGGACAGGGACATGAGCAGTTCTTC. Amino acid sequence: CASSLEGGQGHEQFF.

The rearrangement joins TRBV5-6 to TRBJ2-7, with a possible D match to TRBD1 (6 bases). This CDR3 is 13 amino acids long. Trimming took 4 bases from V and 1 from J, leaving 9 bases between them. CDR1 is SGHDT, CDR2 YYEEEE, per germline. CDR3 sequence reads: CASSRRGSYEQYF. The DNA for the CDR3 is TGTGCCAGCAGCCGCAGGGGTTCCTACGAGCAGTACTTC.

The gene calls are TRBV7-2 and TRBJ2-2; tentatively, D is TRBD2 (7 bases). This CDR3 contains 16 residues. Germline loops: CDR1 SGHTA, CDR2 FQGNSA. Trimming cost V 5 bases and J 6 bases, with 19 bases left between them. The CDR3 loop reads CASSARTGGASGELFF. The CDR3 nucleotides are TGTGCCAGCAGCGCTCGAACGGGGGGCGCGTCCGGGGAGCTGTTTTTT.

The chain carries TRBV9 and TRBJ2-2; D gene ambiguous. V lost 0 bases, J lost 3 bases, and 6 bases lay in between. This CDR3 contains 14 residues. Per the germline V gene, CDR1 is SGDLS and CDR2 is YYNGEE. CDR3 sequence: CASSVAGYTGELFF. The CDR3 coding sequence is TGTGCCAGCAGCGTAGCGGGTTACACCGGGGAGCTGTTTTTT.

This rearrangement joins TRBV19 to TRBJ2-3, with D perhaps matching TRBD1 (6 bases). Trimming left V 7 bases short and J 3 bases short, with 11 bases between. CDR3 length: 13 amino acids. Germline V gene data show CDR1 as LNHDA and CDR2 as SQIVND (reference sequence). Here the CDR3 reads CASTQGITDTQYF. The CDR3 DNA follows: TGTGCCAGTACTCAGGGGATAACAGATACGCAGTATTTT. The variable domain in full, completed from reference TRBV19 and TRBJ2-3, reads DGGITQSPKYLFRKEGQNVTLSCEQNLNHDAMYWYRQDPGQGLRLIYYSQIVNDFQKGDIAEGYSVSREKKESFPLTVTSAQKNPTAFYLCASTQGITDTQYFGPGTRLTVL.

The rearrangement joins TRBV30 to TRBJ1-5, with 8 bases identical to TRBD1. V was pared by 5 bases and J by 6 bases, with 6 bases of the junction left unmatched. Germline-derived CDR1 and CDR2 are GTSNPN and SVGIG (reference sequence). The length of the CDR3 is 13 residues. The DNA for the CDR3 is TGTGCCTGGTCTGGACAGGGCGGTCAGCCCCAGCATTTT. As protein: CAWSGQGGQPQHF.

The rearrangement links TRBV24-1 to TRBJ2-1, with D possibly matching TRBD1 (6 bases). CDR3 length: 15 amino acids. Per the germline V gene, CDR1 is KGHDR and CDR2 is SFDVKD. Trimming stripped 4 bases from V and 8 bases from J, with 17 bases between. The CDR3 DNA sequence: TGTGCCACCAGTGACTCGACAGGACCCGGGGATGAGCAGTTCTTC. It yields the protein CATSDSTGPGDEQFF.

The chain employs TRBV9 and TRBJ2-1; 8 bases are shared with TRBD2. The junction had 8 bases not matched to a gene; V was cut back by 3 bases and J by 6 bases. The CDR3 runs to 15 residues. Germline CDR1 and CDR2: SGDLS and YYNGEE. For the CDR3, the DNA is TGTGCCAGCAGCGACACTGGACTAGCCCCCAATGAGCAGTTCTTC. The encoded protein is CASSDTGLAPNEQFF.

This chain links TRBV4-3 with TRBJ2-2; TRBD2 matches 9 bases. Germline trimming cut 0 bases from V and 8 bases from J; bases unmatched to any gene: 7. CDR3 length: 16 residues. The germline V gene has CDR1 LGHNA and CDR2 YSLEER. CDR3 coding DNA: TGCGCCAGCAGCCAAGATAGTAGCGGGGGCACAGGGGAGCTGTTTTTT. Translated, it gives CASSQDSSGGTGELFF.

V usage is TRBV19 and J usage is TRBJ1-5; maybe TRBD1 (5 bases). Between the trimmed V and J ends, which lost 3 bases and 7 bases, there was a span of 13 bases. Germline assignment: CDR1 LNHDA and CDR2 SQIVND (reference sequence). The CDR3 sequence is 14 residues long. CDR3 sequence (DNA): TGTGCCAGTAGTATGCAGGGTCCCCACCAGCCCCAGCATTTT. Its translation: CASSMQGPHQPQHF.

V gene TRBV5-1 combines with J gene TRBJ2-2; no clear D gene. Trimming cost V 3 bases and J 5 bases, with 23 bases left between them. The length of the CDR3 is 18 residues. Germline V gives CDR1 SGHRS, CDR2 YFSETQ. CDR3 in amino acids: CASSSHSSAPYQTGELFF. The CDR3, as DNA: TGCGCCAGCAGCTCCCACTCCAGCGCACCCTACCAAACCGGGGAGCTGTTTTTT.

This clone was counted only a few times. The chain combines TRBV9 with TRBJ2-5; D might be TRBD1 (6 bases). Germline V gene sequence: CDR1 SGDLS, CDR2 YYNGEE. V lost 4 bases, J lost 5 bases, and 15 bases lay in between. The CDR3 spans 14 residues. The CDR3 loop is CASSPGAGDETQYF. The CDR3 nucleotides are TGTGCCAGCAGCCCCGGGGCAGGGGATGAGACCCAGTACTTC. Using reference TRBV9 and TRBJ2-5 for the parts outside the CDR3, the full variable domain is DSGVTQTPKHLITATGQRVTLRCSPRSGDLSVYWYQQSLDQGLQFLIQYYNGEERAKGNILERFSAQQFPDLHSELNLSSLELGDSALYFCASSPGAGDETQYFGPGTRLLVL.

This clone has only a few counts. The V and J genes are TRBV7-2 and TRBJ2-7; unclear D gene. With 2 bases removed from V and 1 base from J, the gap between germline ends came to 9 bases. CDR1 and CDR2 from the germline V gene are SGHTA and FQGNSA. This CDR3 region has 14 residues. The CDR3 DNA is TGTGCCAGCAGCTTACCAGTAAATTCCTACGAGCAGTACTTC. Protein sequence: CASSLPVNSYEQYF.

This chain uses TRBV4-3 with TRBJ1-2, with 11 bases fitting TRBD1. Trimming removed 2 bases from V and 6 bases from J; junction bases left unmatched: 5. From germline, CDR1 is LGHNA and CDR2 YSLEER. This CDR3 contains 15 residues. CDR3 DNA sequence: TGCGCCAGCAGCCAACGGACAGGGGGCGAGGATGGCTACACCTTC. Amino acid sequence: CASSQRTGGEDGYTF.

This clone occurred a few times. V is TRBV11-2 and J is TRBJ2-7; D gene ambiguous. V was clipped by 5 bases and J by 5 bases, with 19 bases between them. The CDR3 extends over 15 amino acids. The germline gives CDR1 SGHAT, CDR2 FQNNGV. Here the CDR3 DNA reads TGTGCCAGCAGCCCCGGCTACGGTCCGCAGGACGAGCAGTACTTC. Translation gives CASSPGYGPQDEQYF.

This clone was detected only once. The chain employs TRBV25-1 and TRBJ2-2; a possible D gene is TRBD2 (6 bases). V gave up 5 bases and J gave up 11 bases, with 15 bases separating them. The CDR3 runs 13 residues. Germline CDR1 reads MGHDK; CDR2 reads SYGVNS. The chain's CDR3 is CASSPPWGGELFF. The DNA for the CDR3 is TGTGCCAGCAGTCCCCCCTGGGGAGGTGAGCTGTTTTTT.

V usage is TRBV7-2 and J usage is TRBJ1-1; 9 bases are a match to TRBD1. The V and J ends lost 4 bases and 2 bases, in that order; junction bases with no gene match: 14. Germline lookup yields CDR1 SGHTA and CDR2 FQGNSA. This CDR3 contains 18 residues. CDR3 region: CASSSSPYRGRLNTEAFF. DNA for the CDR3: TGTGCCAGCAGCTCATCTCCATACAGGGGGCGTTTAAACACTGAAGCTTTCTTT.

In nucleotides, the CDR3 is TGCGCCAGCAGCCAAGGACAGGTCTATGGCTACACCTTC. This gives the protein CASSQGQVYGYTF. The chain recombines TRBV4-3 with TRBJ1-2, with TRBD1 as a possible D gene (6 bases). The CDR3 consists of 13 residues. CDR1 and CDR2 (germline): LGHNA, YSLEER. V lost 1 base and J 4 bases, leaving 7 bases between the germline ends.

V gene TRBV6-2 or TRBV6-3 combines with J gene TRBJ2-2; 11 bases map to TRBD2. The CDR3 totals 20 residues. V was clipped by 0 bases and J by 4 bases; unmatched bases: 13. Germline assignment: CDR1 MNHEY and CDR2 SVGEGT. The CDR3 protein is CASSYSIAGGLAGVTGELFF. The CDR3 DNA sequence: TGTGCCAGCAGTTACTCGATAGCCGGTGGACTAGCGGGTGTCACCGGGGAGCTGTTTTTT.

The chain is built from TRBV12-5 and TRBJ2-5; the D gene is possibly TRBD1 (6 bases). In germline, CDR1 is LGHNT, CDR2 FRNRAP. CDR3 size: 14 residues. Trimming removed 0 bases at V and 3 bases at J, with 8 bases between. CDR3 sequence: CASGLVAGEETQYF. The CDR3 bases are TGTGCTAGTGGTTTGGTCGCAGGGGAAGAGACCCAGTACTTC. The whole variable domain, filled in from reference TRBV12-5 and TRBJ2-5, reads DARVTQTPRHKVTEMGQEVTMRCQPILGHNTVFWYRQTMMQGLELLAYFRNRAPLDDSGMPKDRFSAEMPDATLATLKIQPSEPRDSAVYFCASGLVAGEETQYFGPGTRLLVL.

The gene calls are TRBV20-1 and TRBJ1-6; D is ambiguous. Germline V gene sequence: CDR1 DFQATT, CDR2 SNEGSKA (reference sequence). The CDR3 contains 13 residues. Trimming took off 3 bases at V and 8 bases at J, with 11 bases between the two ends. The CDR3 DNA sequence: TGCAGTGCTAGTGGCCGTCCGGATTCACCCCTCCACTTT. This translates into CSASGRPDSPLHF.

The gene calls are TRBV18 and TRBJ1-1; 8 bases fit TRBD1. Trimming took 2 bases from V and 3 from J; bases not matched to a gene: 5. Germline-derived CDR1 and CDR2 are KGHSH and LQKENI. This CDR3 is 15 amino acids long. For the CDR3, the DNA is TGTGCCAGCTCACCAAGACAGGGGATTGACACTGAAGCTTTCTTT. It yields the protein CASSPRQGIDTEAFF.

The J gene is TRBJ1-1, the V gene TRBV5-4; D might be TRBD1 (5 bases). This CDR3 has 15 residues. Germline V gene data show CDR1 as SGHNT and CDR2 as YYREEE (reference sequence). Trimming shortened V by 4 bases and J by 7 bases, and 20 bases separated the two germline ends. CDR3 DNA: TGTGCCAGCAGCACGGGAGGGGTCGGGACCAATGAAGCTTTCTTT. This gives the protein CASSTGGVGTNEAFF.

There are a few counts of this clone. The rearrangement uses TRBV30 and TRBJ2-7, with 12 bases identical to TRBD1. There are 13 residues in the CDR3. The junction had 5 bases not matched to a gene; V was cut back by 7 bases and J by 4 bases. Germline values: CDR1 GTSNPN, CDR2 SVGIG (reference sequence). DNA for the CDR3: TGTGCCTCGGGACAGGGGGCGATGTACGAGCAGTACTTC. It is translated as CASGQGAMYEQYF.

V is TRBV6-2 or TRBV6-3 and J is TRBJ1-1; 7 bases are shared with TRBD1. In germline, CDR1 is MNHEY, CDR2 SVGEGT. V shed 2 bases, J shed 1 base, and the junction held 7 bases outside the gene matches. This CDR3 contains 16 residues. This CDR3 is CASSYPTGTANTEAFF. In nucleotides, the CDR3 is TGTGCCAGCAGTTACCCCACCGGGACAGCGAACACTGAAGCTTTCTTT.

The gene calls are TRBV9 and TRBJ1-2, with 7 positions matching TRBD1. CDR1 is SGDLS, CDR2 YYNGEE, per germline. The CDR3 is 15 amino acids. V lost 0 bases, J lost 3 bases, and 5 bases stayed unmatched. For the CDR3, the DNA is TGTGCCAGCAGCGTAGCTAGGACAGGAGACTATGGCTACACCTTC. The encoded protein is CASSVARTGDYGYTF. The variable domain in full, with the rest retrieved from reference TRBV9 and TRBJ1-2, is DSGVTQTPKHLITATGQRVTLRCSPRSGDLSVYWYQQSLDQGLQFLIQYYNGEERAKGNILERFSAQQFPDLHSELNLSSLELGDSALYFCASSVARTGDYGYTFGSGTRLTVV.

This clone has only a few counts. The J gene is TRBJ1-1, the V gene TRBV4-3; D is ambiguous. V shed 4 bases and J shed 5 bases, with 8 bases lying between them. The germline CDR1 and CDR2 sequences are LGHNA and YSLEER. This CDR3 comprises 12 residues. CDR3 in amino acids: CASSRGKTEAFF. The CDR3 DNA is TGCGCCAGCAGCCGAGGAAAAACTGAAGCTTTCTTT.